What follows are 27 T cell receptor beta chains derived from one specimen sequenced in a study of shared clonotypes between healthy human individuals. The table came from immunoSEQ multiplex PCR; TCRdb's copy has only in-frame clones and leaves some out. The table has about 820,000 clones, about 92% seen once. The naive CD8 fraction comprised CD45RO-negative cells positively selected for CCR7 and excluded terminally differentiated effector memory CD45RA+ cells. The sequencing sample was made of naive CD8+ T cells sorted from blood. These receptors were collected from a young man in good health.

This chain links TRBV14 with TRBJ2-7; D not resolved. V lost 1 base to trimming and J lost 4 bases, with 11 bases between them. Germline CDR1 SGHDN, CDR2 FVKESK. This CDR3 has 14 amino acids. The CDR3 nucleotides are TGTGCCAGCAGCCAAGGAGAACCGAGGTACGAGCAGTACTTC. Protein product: CASSQGEPRYEQYF.

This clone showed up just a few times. CDR3 sequence: CASSLVWTGLSNYGYTF. The CDR3 DNA reads as TGTGCCAGCAGCTTAGTATGGACAGGGCTGTCTAACTATGGCTACACCTTC. V usage is TRBV7-8 and J usage is TRBJ1-2; 8 bases agree with TRBD1. V lost 1 base and J lost 0; bases outside the gene matches: 7. Germline V gene lookup returns CDR1 SGHVS and CDR2 FQNEAQ. The CDR3 consists of 17 residues.

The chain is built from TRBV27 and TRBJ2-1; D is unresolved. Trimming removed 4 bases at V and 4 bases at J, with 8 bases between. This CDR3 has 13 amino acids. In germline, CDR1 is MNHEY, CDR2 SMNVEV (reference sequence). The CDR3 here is CASSSNTYNEQFF. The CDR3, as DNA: TGTGCCAGCAGTTCAAACACGTACAATGAGCAGTTCTTC.

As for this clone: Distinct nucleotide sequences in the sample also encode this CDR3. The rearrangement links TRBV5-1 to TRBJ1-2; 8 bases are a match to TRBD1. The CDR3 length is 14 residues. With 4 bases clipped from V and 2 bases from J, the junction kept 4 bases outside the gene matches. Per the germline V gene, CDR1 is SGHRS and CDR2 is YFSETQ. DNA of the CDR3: TGCGCCAGCAGCCTGAGACAGGGGAACTATGGCTACACCTTC. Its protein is CASSLRQGNYGYTF.

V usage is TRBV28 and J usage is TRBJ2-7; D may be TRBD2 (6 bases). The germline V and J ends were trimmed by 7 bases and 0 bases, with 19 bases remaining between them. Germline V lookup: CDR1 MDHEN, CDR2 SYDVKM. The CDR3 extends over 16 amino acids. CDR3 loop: CASTEWAGTNSYEQYF. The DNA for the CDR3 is TGTGCCAGCACCGAATGGGCGGGAACAAACTCCTACGAGCAGTACTTC.

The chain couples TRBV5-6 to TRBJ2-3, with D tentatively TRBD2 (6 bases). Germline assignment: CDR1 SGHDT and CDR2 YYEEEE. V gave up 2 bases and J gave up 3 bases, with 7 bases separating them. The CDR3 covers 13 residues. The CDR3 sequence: CASSFGGTDTQYF. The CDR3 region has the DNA TGTGCCAGCAGCTTTGGGGGGACAGATACGCAGTATTTT. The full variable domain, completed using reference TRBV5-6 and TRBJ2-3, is DAGVTQSPTHLIKTRGQQVTLRCSPKSGHDTVSWYQQALGQGPQFIFQYYEEEERQRGNFPDRFSGHQFPNYSSELNVNALLLGDSALYLCASSFGGTDTQYFGPGTRLTVL.

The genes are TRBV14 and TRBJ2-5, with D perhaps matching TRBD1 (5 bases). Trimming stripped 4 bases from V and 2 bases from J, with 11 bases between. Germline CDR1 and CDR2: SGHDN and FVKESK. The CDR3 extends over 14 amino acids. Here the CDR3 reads CASSLTDLQETQYF. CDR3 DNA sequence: TGTGCCAGCAGCCTGACAGATCTTCAAGAGACCCAGTACTTC.

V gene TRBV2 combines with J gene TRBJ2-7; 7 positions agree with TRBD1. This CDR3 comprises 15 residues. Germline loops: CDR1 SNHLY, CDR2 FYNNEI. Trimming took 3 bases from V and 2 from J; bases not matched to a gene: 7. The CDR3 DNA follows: TGTGCCAGCAGTGAGACAGGGAGTTTCGCCTACGAGCAGTACTTC. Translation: CASSETGSFAYEQYF.

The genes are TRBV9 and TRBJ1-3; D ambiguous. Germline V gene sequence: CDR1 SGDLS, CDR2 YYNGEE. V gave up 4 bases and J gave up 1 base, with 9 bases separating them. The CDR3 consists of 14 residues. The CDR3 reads CASSPSGSGNTIYF. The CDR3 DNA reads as TGTGCCAGCAGCCCCTCGGGGTCTGGAAACACCATATATTTT.

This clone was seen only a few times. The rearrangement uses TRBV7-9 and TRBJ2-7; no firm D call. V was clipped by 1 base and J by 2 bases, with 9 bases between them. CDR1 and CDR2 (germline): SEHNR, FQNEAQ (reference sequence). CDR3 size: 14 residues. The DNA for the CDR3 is TGTGCCAGCAGCTTAGTGACGGGCGCCTACGAGCAGTACTTC. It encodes CASSLVTGAYEQYF.

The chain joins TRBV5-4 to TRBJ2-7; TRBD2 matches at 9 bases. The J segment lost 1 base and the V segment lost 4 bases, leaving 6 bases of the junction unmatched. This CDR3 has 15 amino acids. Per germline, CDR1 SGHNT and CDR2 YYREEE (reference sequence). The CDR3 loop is CASSLGLAPSYEQYF. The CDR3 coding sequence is TGTGCCAGCAGCCTTGGACTAGCGCCATCCTACGAGCAGTACTTC.

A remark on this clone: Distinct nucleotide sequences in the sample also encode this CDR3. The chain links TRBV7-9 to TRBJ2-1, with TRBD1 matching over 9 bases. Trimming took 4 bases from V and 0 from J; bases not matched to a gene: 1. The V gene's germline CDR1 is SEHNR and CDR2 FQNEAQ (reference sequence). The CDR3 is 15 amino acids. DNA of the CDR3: TGTGCCAGCAGCTCGGGACAGGGCTCCTACAATGAGCAGTTCTTC. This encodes CASSSGQGSYNEQFF.

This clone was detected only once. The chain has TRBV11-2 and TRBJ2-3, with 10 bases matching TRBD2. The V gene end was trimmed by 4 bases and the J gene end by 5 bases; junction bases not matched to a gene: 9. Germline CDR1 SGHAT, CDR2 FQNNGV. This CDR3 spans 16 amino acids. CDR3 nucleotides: TGTGCCAGCAGCTCCCAGCGGGAGGGCCAGAGAGATACGCAGTATTTT. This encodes CASSSQREGQRDTQYF.

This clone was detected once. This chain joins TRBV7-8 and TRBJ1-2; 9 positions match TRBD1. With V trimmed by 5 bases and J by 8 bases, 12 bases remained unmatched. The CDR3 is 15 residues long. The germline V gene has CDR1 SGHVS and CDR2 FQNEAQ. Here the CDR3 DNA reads TGTGCCAGCAGCCCTCCCCTTTGGACAGGGGAAGGCTACACCTTC. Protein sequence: CASSPPLWTGEGYTF.

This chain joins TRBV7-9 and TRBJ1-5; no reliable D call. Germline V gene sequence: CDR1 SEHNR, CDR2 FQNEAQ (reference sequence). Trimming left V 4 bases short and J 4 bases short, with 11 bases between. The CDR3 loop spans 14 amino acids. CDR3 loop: CASSSNGRNQPQHF. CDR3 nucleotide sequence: TGTGCCAGCAGCTCGAACGGCAGAAATCAGCCCCAGCATTTT.

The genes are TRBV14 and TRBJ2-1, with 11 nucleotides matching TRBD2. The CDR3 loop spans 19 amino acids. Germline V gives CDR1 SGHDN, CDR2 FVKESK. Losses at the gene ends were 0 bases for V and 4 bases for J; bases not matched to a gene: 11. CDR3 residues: CASSQDPSTSGSGYNEQFF. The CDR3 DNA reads TGTGCCAGCAGCCAAGATCCTAGTACTAGCGGGAGTGGGTACAATGAGCAGTTCTTC.

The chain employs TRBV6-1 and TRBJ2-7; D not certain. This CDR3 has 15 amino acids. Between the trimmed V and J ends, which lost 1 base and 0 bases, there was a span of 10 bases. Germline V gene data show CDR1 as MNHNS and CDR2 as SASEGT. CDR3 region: CASSEDPTPSYEQYF. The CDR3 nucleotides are TGTGCCAGCAGTGAAGACCCTACCCCCTCCTACGAGCAGTACTTC.

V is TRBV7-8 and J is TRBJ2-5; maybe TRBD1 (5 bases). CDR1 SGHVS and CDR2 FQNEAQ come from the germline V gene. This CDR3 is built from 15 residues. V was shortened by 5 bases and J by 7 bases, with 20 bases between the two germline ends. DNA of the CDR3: TGTGCCAGCAGCCCCACGAATGGGGCCGTGGGGACCCAGTACTTC. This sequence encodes CASSPTNGAVGTQYF.

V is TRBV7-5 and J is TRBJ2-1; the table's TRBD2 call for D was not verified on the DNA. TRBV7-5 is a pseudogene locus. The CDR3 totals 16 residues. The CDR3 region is CVRSFIAGGGYNEQFF. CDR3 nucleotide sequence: TGTGTCAGAAGCTTTATAGCGGGAGGGGGTTACAATGAGCAGTTCTTC.

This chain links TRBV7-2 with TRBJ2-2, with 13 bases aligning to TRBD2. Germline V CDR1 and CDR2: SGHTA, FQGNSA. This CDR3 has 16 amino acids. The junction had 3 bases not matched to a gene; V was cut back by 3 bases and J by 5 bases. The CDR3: CASSFTSGRVTGELFF. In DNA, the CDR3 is TGTGCCAGCAGCTTTACTAGCGGGAGGGTTACCGGGGAGCTGTTTTTT.

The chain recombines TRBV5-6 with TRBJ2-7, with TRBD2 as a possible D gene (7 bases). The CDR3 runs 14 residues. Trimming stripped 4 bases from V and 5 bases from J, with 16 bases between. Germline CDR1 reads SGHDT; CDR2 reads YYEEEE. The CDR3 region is CASSRLSGGHEQYF. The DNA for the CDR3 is TGTGCCAGCAGCCGACTATCCGGGGGGCACGAGCAGTACTTC. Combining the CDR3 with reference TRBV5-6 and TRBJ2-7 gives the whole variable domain DAGVTQSPTHLIKTRGQQVTLRCSPKSGHDTVSWYQQALGQGPQFIFQYYEEEERQRGNFPDRFSGHQFPNYSSELNVNALLLGDSALYLCASSRLSGGHEQYFGPGTRLTVT.

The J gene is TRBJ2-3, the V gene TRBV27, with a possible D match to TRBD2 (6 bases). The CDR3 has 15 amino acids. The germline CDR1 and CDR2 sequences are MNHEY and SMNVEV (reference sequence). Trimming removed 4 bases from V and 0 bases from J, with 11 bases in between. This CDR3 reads CASSSKRASTDTQYF. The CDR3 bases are TGTGCCAGCAGTTCCAAGCGGGCTAGCACAGATACGCAGTATTTT.

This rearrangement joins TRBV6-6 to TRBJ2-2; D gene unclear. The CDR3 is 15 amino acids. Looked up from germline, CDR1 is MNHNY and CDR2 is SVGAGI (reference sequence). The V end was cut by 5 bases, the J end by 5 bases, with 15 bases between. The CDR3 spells CASSPPGGATGELFF. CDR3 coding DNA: TGTGCCAGCAGTCCTCCAGGCGGCGCGACCGGGGAGCTGTTTTTT.

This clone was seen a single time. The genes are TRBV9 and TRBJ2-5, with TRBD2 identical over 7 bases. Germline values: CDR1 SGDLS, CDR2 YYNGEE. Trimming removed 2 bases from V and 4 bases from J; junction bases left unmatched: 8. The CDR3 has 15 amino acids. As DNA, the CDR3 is TGTGCCAGCAGCGTGGGCGGGAGTACGCGAGAGACCCAGTACTTC. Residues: CASSVGGSTRETQYF.

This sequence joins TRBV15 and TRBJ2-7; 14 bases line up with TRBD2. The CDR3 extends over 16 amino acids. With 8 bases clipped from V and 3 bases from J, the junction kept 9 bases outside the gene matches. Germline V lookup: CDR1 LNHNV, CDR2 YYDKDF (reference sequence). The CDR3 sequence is CATSGTSGSFHYEQYF. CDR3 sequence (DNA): TGTGCCACCTCAGGGACTAGCGGGAGTTTCCACTACGAGCAGTACTTC.

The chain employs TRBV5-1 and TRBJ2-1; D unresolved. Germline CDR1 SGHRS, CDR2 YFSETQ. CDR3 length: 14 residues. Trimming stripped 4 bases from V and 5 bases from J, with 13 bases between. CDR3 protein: CASSMDGRNNEQFF. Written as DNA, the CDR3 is TGCGCCAGCAGCATGGACGGTAGGAACAATGAGCAGTTCTTC.

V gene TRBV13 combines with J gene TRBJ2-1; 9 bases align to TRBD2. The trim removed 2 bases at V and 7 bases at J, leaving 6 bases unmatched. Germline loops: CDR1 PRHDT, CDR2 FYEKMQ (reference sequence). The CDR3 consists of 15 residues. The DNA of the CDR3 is TGTGCCAGCAGCTTACTGCGGGAGGGCTTTAATGAGCAGTTCTTC. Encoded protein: CASSLLREGFNEQFF.